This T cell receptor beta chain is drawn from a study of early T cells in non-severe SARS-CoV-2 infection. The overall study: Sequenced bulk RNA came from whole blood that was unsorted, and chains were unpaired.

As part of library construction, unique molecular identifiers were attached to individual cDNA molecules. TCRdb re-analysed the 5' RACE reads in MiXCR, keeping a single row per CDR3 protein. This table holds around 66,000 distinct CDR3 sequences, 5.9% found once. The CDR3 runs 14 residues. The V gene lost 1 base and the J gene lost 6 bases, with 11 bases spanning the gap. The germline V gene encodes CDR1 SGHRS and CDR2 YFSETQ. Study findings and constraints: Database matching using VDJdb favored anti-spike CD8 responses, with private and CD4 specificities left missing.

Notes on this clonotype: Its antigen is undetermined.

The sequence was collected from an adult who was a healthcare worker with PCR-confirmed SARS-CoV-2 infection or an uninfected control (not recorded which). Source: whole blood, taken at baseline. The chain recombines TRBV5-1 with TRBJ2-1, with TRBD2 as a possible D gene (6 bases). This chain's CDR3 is CASSLRASVNEQFF. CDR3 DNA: TGCGCCAGCAGCTTGAGGGCTAGCGTCAATGAGCAGTTCTTC.